This TCR beta chain stems from a study of blood T cell repertoires in COVID-19. The V gene's germline CDR1 is LGHDT and CDR2 YNNKEL (reference sequence). The CDR3 runs 13 residues. J lost 8 bases, V lost 6 bases, and 8 bases had no gene match. Sequencing used immunoSEQ multiplex PCR; TCRdb keeps in-frame clones, though not all of them. The sample records around 270,000 clones, around 84% being singletons. The chain recombines TRBV3-1 (or the pseudogene TRBV3-2) with TRBJ1-2, with 8 bases aligning to TRBD1. This clonotype originated in a man aged 55 to 69 with acute or convalescent COVID-19. Material: peripheral blood. CDR3 in DNA: TGTGCCAGCAGGGGCGGACAGGGTAAGGGCTACACCTTC. Its protein is CASRGGQGKGYTF.